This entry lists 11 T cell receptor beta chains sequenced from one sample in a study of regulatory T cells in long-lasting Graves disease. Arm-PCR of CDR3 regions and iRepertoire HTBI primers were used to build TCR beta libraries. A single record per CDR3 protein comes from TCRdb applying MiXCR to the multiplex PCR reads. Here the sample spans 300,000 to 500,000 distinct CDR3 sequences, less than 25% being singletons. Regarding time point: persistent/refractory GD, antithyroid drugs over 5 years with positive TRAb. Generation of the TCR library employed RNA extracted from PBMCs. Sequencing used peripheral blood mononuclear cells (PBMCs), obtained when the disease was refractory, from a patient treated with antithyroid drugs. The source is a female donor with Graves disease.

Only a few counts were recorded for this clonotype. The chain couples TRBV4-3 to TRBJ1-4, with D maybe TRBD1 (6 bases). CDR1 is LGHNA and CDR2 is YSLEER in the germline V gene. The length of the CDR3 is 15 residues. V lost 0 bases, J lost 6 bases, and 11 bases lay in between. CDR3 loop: CASSQDGKGDEKLFF. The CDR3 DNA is TGCGCCAGCAGCCAAGATGGGAAGGGGGATGAAAAACTGTTTTTT.

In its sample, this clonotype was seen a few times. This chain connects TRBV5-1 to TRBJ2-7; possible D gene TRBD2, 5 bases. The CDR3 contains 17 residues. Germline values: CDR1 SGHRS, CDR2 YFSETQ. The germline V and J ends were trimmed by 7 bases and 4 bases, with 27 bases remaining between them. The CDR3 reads CASGTRGSPAEKYEQYF. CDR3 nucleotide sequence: TGCGCCAGCGGAACGAGAGGGAGCCCCGCAGAAAAGTACGAGCAGTACTTC.

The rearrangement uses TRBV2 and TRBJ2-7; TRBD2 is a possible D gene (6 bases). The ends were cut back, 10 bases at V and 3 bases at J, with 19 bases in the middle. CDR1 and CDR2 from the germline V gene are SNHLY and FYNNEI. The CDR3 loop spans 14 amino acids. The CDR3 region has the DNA TGTGCCATCTCCACTCCTAGCGAAATCTACGAGCAGTACTTC. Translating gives CAISTPSEIYEQYF.

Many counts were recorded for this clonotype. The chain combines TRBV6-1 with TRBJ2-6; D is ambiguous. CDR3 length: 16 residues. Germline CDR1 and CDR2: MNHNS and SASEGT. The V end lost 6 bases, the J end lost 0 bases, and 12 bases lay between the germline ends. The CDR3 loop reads CASSPRPLSGANVLTF. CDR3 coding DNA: TGTGCCAGCAGCCCCAGACCCCTCTCTGGGGCCAACGTCCTGACTTTC.

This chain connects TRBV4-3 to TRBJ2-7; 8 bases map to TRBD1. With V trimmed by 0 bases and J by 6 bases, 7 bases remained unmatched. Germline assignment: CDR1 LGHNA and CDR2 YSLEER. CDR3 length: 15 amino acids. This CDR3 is CASSQDGQGSSEQYF. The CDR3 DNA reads TGCGCCAGCAGCCAAGATGGACAGGGATCTAGCGAGCAGTACTTC.

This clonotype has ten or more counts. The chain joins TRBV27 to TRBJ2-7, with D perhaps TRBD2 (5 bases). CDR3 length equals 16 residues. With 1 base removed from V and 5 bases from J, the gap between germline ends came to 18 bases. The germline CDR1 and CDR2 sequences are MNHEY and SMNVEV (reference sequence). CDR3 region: CASSLFLGMGPNEQYF. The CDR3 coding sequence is TGTGCCAGCAGTTTATTCCTCGGGATGGGCCCCAACGAGCAGTACTTC.

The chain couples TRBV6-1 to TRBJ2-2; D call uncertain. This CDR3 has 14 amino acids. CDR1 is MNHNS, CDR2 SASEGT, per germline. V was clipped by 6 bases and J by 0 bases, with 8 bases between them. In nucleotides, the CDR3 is TGTGCCAGCAGCAGCTCATCGAACACCGGGGAGCTGTTTTTT. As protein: CASSSSSNTGELFF.

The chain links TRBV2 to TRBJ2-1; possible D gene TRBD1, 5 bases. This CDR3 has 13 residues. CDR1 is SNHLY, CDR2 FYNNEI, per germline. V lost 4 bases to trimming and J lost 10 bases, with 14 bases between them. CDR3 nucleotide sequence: TGTGCCAGCAGTGTGGGGCAGGTGAACGAGCAGTTCTTC. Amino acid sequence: CASSVGQVNEQFF.

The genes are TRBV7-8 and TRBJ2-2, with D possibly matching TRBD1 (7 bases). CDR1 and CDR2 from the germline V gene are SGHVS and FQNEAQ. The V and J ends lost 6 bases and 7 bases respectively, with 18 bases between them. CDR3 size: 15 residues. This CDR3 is CASSSDRDFGGELFF. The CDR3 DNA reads TGTGCCAGCAGTTCAGACAGGGACTTCGGCGGGGAGCTGTTTTTT.

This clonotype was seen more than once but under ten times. Here the CDR3 reads CASSNPQGLAGANVLTF. CDR3 in DNA: TGCGCCAGCAGCAACCCGCAGGGGTTAGCTGGGGCCAACGTCCTGACTTTC. The V and J genes are TRBV5-1 and TRBJ2-6; TRBD1 might be the D (6 bases). The CDR3 extends over 17 amino acids. The V gene lost 4 bases and the J gene lost 2 bases, with 16 bases spanning the gap. Germline V gene data show CDR1 as SGHRS and CDR2 as YFSETQ.

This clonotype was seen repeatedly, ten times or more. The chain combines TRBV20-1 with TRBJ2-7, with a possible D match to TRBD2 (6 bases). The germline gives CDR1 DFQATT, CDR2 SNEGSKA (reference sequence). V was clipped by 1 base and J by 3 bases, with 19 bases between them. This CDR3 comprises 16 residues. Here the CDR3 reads CSARVLGGARGYEQYF. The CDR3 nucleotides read TGCAGTGCTAGAGTTCTCGGCGGGGCGCGCGGCTACGAGCAGTACTTC.